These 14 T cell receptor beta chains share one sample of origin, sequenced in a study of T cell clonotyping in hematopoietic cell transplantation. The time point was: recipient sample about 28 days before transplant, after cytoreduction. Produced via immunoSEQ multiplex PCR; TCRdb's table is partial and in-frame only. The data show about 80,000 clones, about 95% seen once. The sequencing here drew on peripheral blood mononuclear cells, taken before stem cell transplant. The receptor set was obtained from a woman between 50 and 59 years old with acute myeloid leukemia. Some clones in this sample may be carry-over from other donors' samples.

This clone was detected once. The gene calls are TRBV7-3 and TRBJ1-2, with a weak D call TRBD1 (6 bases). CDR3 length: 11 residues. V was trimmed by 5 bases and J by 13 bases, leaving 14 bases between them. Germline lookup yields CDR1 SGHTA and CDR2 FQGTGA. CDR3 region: CASSPLQGLTF. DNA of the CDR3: TGTGCCAGCAGCCCCCTCCAGGGGCTCACCTTC. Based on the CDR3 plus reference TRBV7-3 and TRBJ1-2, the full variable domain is GAGVSQTPSNKVTEKGKYVELRCDPISGHTALYWYRQSLGQGPEFLIYFQGTGAADDSGLPNDRFFAVRPEGSVSTLKIQRTERGDSAVYLCASSPLQGLTFGSGTRLTVV.

The CDR3 sequence is CASSLAPRGATNTGELFF. CDR3 nucleotide sequence: TGTGCCAGCAGCTTAGCCCCGCGAGGCGCAACGAACACCGGGGAGCTGTTTTTT. The chain recombines TRBV7-6 with TRBJ2-2, with D unresolved. The germline V and J ends were trimmed by 0 bases and 0 bases, with 14 bases remaining between them. Germline CDR1 is SGHVS and CDR2 is FNYEAQ. This CDR3 region has 18 residues.

DNA of the CDR3: TGCGCCAGCAATCTGGGACCCCGGAGCTCTGGGGCCAACGTCCTGACTTTC. It is translated as CASNLGPRSSGANVLTF. The V call is TRBV5-1, the J call TRBJ2-6; the D gene could be TRBD1 or TRBD2 (5 bases each). The germline CDR1 and CDR2 sequences are SGHRS and YFSETQ. This CDR3 has 17 amino acids. Trimming took off 6 bases at V and 0 bases at J, with 16 bases between the two ends.

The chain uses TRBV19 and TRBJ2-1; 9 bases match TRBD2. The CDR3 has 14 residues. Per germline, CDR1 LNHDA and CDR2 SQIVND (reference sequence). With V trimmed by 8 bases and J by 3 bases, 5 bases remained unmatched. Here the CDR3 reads CASRREGGYNEQFF. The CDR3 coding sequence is TGTGCCAGTCGGCGGGAGGGCGGCTACAATGAGCAGTTCTTC.

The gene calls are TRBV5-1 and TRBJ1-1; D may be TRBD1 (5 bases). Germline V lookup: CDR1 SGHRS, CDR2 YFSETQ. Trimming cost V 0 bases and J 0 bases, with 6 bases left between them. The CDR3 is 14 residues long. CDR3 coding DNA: TGCGCCAGCAGCTTGGGACAGATGAACACTGAAGCTTTCTTT. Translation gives CASSLGQMNTEAFF.

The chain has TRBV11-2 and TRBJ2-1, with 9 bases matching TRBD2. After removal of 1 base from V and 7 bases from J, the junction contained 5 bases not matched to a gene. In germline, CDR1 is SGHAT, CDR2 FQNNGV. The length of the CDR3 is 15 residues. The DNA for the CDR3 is TGTGCCAGCAGCTTAGGTAGCGGGAGTTCAAATGAGCAGTTCTTC. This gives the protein CASSLGSGSSNEQFF.

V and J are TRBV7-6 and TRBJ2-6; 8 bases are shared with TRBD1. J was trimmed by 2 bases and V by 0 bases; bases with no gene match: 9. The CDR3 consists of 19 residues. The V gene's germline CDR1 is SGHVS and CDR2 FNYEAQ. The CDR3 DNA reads TGTGCCAGCAGCTTAGCGCGCGGACAGGGAGTCGCTGGGGCCAACGTCCTGACTTTC. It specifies CASSLARGQGVAGANVLTF.

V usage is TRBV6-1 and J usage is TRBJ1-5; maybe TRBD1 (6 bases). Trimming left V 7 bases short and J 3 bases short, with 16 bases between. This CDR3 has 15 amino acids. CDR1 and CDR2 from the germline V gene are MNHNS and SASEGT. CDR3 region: CASTRTQGLNQPQHF. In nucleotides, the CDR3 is TGTGCCAGCACCAGAACACAGGGCCTCAATCAGCCCCAGCATTTT.

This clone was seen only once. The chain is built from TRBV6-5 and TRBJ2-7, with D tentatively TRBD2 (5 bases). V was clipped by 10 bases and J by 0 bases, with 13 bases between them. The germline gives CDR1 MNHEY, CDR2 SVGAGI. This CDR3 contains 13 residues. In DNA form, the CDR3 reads TGTGCCATCGAGGGCGGACCCTCCTACGAGCAGTACTTC. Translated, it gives CAIEGGPSYEQYF.

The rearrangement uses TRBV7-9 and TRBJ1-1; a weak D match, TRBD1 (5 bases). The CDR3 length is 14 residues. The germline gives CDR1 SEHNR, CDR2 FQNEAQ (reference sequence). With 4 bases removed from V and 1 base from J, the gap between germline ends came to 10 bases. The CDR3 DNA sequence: TGTGCCAGCAGCTCGTGGGGGAGGAACACTGAAGCTTTCTTT. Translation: CASSSWGRNTEAFF.

CDR3 protein: CASRGDMNTEAFF. Here the CDR3 DNA reads TGTGCCAGCAGGGGCGACATGAACACTGAAGCTTTCTTT. V usage is TRBV6-6 and J usage is TRBJ1-1, with D uncertain. The germline CDR1 and CDR2 sequences are MNHNY and SVGAGI (reference sequence). The CDR3 has 13 amino acids. Trimming left V 6 bases short and J 0 bases short, with 8 bases between.

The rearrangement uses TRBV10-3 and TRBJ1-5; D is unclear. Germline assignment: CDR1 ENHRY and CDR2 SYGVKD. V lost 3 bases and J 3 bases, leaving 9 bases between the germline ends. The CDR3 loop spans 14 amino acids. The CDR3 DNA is TGTGCCATCAGTGACCCGACGGTCAATCAGCCCCAGCATTTT. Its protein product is CAISDPTVNQPQHF.

The CDR3 DNA reads as TGTGCCAGCAGCAGGGGACGGATGAACACTGAAGCTTTCTTT. This sequence encodes CASSRGRMNTEAFF. The genes are TRBV9 and TRBJ1-1; a possible D gene is TRBD1 (5 bases). Per the germline V gene, CDR1 is SGDLS and CDR2 is YYNGEE. V shed 4 bases and J shed 0 bases, with 10 bases lying between them. CDR3 length: 14 residues. The full variable domain, rest sourced from reference TRBV9 and TRBJ1-1, is DSGVTQTPKHLITATGQRVTLRCSPRSGDLSVYWYQQSLDQGLQFLIQYYNGEERAKGNILERFSAQQFPDLHSELNLSSLELGDSALYFCASSRGRMNTEAFFGQGTRLTVV.

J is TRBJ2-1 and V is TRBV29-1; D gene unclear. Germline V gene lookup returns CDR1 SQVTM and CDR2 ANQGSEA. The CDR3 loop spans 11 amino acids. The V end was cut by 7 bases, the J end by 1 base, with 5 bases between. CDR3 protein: CSGISYNEQFF. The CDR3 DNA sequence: TGCAGCGGGATTTCCTACAATGAGCAGTTCTTC.